This is a list of T cell receptor beta chains from one sample in a study of T cell responses to AZD1222 COVID-19 vaccine. Assay: immunoSEQ multiplex PCR; the TCRdb copy retains only in-frame clones and omits some. The profile shows around 130,000 clones, 70% to 90% of them singletons. The sample was peripheral blood, taken on day 0 of AZD1222 vaccination. The receptors come from an adult in good health. The CDR3 runs from the conserved cysteine through the conserved F or W. D genes are given only for firm matches. Expanded clones are given a class, and other clones once, few, many or no size at all.

d_call: TRBD2; v_call: TRBV14; clone_size: NA; j_call: TRBJ2-3; cdr3_aa: CASSQGRLAGATTDTQYF; cdr3_nt: TGTGCCAGCAGCCAAGGGCGCCTAGCGGGGGCCACCACAGATACGCAGTATTTT
d_call: NA; v_call: TRBV4-1; clone_size: few; j_call: TRBJ1-5; cdr3_aa: CASSQGETVNQPQHF; cdr3_nt: TGCGCCAGCAGCCAAGGTGAGACAGTCAATCAGCCCCAGCATTTT
d_call: NA; v_call: TRBV18; clone_size: NA; j_call: TRBJ1-1; cdr3_aa: CASSPRTDSTVEAFF; cdr3_nt: TGTGCCAGCTCACCACGCACGGACTCTACAGTTGAAGCTTTCTTT
d_call: TRBD1; v_call: TRBV4-2; clone_size: NA; j_call: TRBJ2-1; cdr3_aa: CASSQGSTGADEQFF; cdr3_nt: TGTGCCAGCAGCCAGGGTTCCACAGGGGCCGATGAGCAGTTCTTC
d_call: NA; v_call: TRBV7-8; clone_size: NA; j_call: TRBJ1-2; cdr3_aa: CASSLLVGYTF; cdr3_nt: TGTGCCAGCAGCTTATTAGTTGGCTACACCTTC
d_call: NA; v_call: TRBV24-1; clone_size: once; j_call: TRBJ2-1; cdr3_aa: CATSDFQGNNEQFF; cdr3_nt: TGTGCCACCAGTGATTTTCAGGGAAACAATGAGCAGTTCTTC
d_call: TRBD1; v_call: TRBV6-2/TRBV6-3; clone_size: NA; j_call: TRBJ1-1; cdr3_aa: CASSTDRGPTEAFF; cdr3_nt: TGTGCCAGCAGTACGGACAGGGGGCCAACTGAAGCTTTCTTT
d_call: TRBD1; v_call: TRBV19; clone_size: NA; j_call: TRBJ1-5; cdr3_aa: CASRPIGQGSVQPQHF; cdr3_nt: TGTGCCAGTAGACCTATCGGACAGGGGTCTGTGCAGCCCCAGCATTTT
d_call: TRBD1; v_call: TRBV11-2; clone_size: once; j_call: TRBJ2-5; cdr3_aa: CASSHGPGQGGETQYF; cdr3_nt: TGTGCCAGCAGCCACGGACCGGGACAGGGCGGAGAGACCCAGTACTTC
d_call: NA; v_call: TRBV18; clone_size: NA; j_call: TRBJ1-4; cdr3_aa: CASSRHPLRTEEVEKLFF; cdr3_nt: TGTGCCAGCTCTCGACACCCACTAAGGACCGAGGAGGTGGAAAAACTGTTTTTT
d_call: NA; v_call: TRBV6-5; clone_size: NA; j_call: TRBJ1-1; cdr3_aa: CASSTGSLNTEAFF; cdr3_nt: TGTGCCAGCTCTACAGGGTCATTAAACACTGAAGCTTTCTTT
d_call: NA; v_call: TRBV5-1; clone_size: NA; j_call: TRBJ1-4; cdr3_aa: CASSKADRRIEKLFF; cdr3_nt: TGCGCCAGCAGCAAGGCGGACAGAAGGATCGAAAAACTGTTTTTT
d_call: NA; v_call: TRBV7-5; clone_size: NA; j_call: TRBJ2-7; cdr3_aa: CARSLGGSGSRNEQYF; cdr3_nt: TGTGCCAGAAGCTTAGGCGGTAGCGGGAGTAGGAACGAGCAGTACTTC
d_call: TRBD1; v_call: TRBV7-2; clone_size: few; j_call: TRBJ1-5; cdr3_aa: CASSLEGLGTGGSNQPQHF; cdr3_nt: TGTGCCAGCAGCTTAGAGGGGCTCGGGACAGGGGGAAGCAATCAGCCCCAGCATTTT
d_call: NA; v_call: TRBV5-1; clone_size: NA; j_call: TRBJ1-1; cdr3_aa: CASSLEGTEAFF; cdr3_nt: TGCGCCAGCAGCTTGGAGGGGACTGAAGCTTTCTTT
d_call: NA; v_call: TRBV18; clone_size: NA; j_call: TRBJ1-4; cdr3_aa: CASSHGQRNEKLFF; cdr3_nt: TGTGCCAGCTCACACGGACAGAGAAATGAAAAACTGTTTTTT
d_call: NA; v_call: TRBV6-5; clone_size: NA; j_call: TRBJ1-6; cdr3_aa: CASTREILNSPLHF; cdr3_nt: TGTGCCAGCACAAGGGAAATTCTTAATTCACCCCTCCACTTT
d_call: NA; v_call: TRBV3-1/TRBV3-2; clone_size: few; j_call: TRBJ2-7; cdr3_aa: CASRYQGGADEQYF; cdr3_nt: TGTGCCAGCAGGTACCAAGGGGGGGCCGACGAGCAGTACTTC
d_call: NA; v_call: TRBV6-2/TRBV6-3; clone_size: NA; j_call: TRBJ2-2; cdr3_aa: CASSWGMVGSRTGELFF; cdr3_nt: TGTGCCAGCAGTTGGGGTATGGTTGGTAGCCGCACCGGGGAGCTGTTTTTT
d_call: TRBD1; v_call: TRBV19; clone_size: NA; j_call: TRBJ2-7; cdr3_aa: CASNTAGGMEYF; cdr3_nt: TGTGCCAGTAACACGGCAGGGGGTATGGAGTACTTC
d_call: NA; v_call: TRBV19; clone_size: NA; j_call: TRBJ1-5; cdr3_aa: CASSIGGQLSNQPQHF; cdr3_nt: TGTGCCAGTAGTATAGGGGGCCAGCTCAGCAATCAGCCCCAGCATTTT
d_call: TRBD1; v_call: TRBV6-5; clone_size: NA; j_call: TRBJ1-1; cdr3_aa: CASSFDGTGITEAFF; cdr3_nt: TGTGCCAGCAGTTTCGACGGGACAGGGATCACTGAAGCTTTCTTT
d_call: TRBD1; v_call: TRBV7-2; clone_size: NA; j_call: TRBJ2-2; cdr3_aa: CASSLSTGTGVGELFF; cdr3_nt: TGTGCCAGCAGCTTATCTACTGGGACAGGGGTCGGGGAGCTGTTTTTT
d_call: NA; v_call: TRBV12-5; clone_size: NA; j_call: TRBJ2-1; cdr3_aa: CASGLVLTAGHNEQFF; cdr3_nt: TGTGCTAGTGGTTTGGTACTGACGGCGGGACACAATGAGCAGTTCTTC
d_call: NA; v_call: TRBV7-2; clone_size: few; j_call: TRBJ1-3; cdr3_aa: CASSSGRGNTIYF; cdr3_nt: TGTGCCAGCAGCTCGGGCAGGGGTAACACCATATATTTT
d_call: NA; v_call: TRBV5-1; clone_size: NA; j_call: TRBJ2-5; cdr3_aa: CASSSWDGVQETQYF; cdr3_nt: TGCGCCAGCAGCTCATGGGACGGAGTTCAAGAGACCCAGTACTTC
d_call: NA; v_call: TRBV5-1; clone_size: NA; j_call: TRBJ2-7; cdr3_aa: CASSLYWDQPYEQYF; cdr3_nt: TGCGCCAGCAGCTTGTACTGGGATCAACCCTACGAGCAGTACTTC
d_call: NA; v_call: TRBV12-3/TRBV12-4; clone_size: NA; j_call: TRBJ1-2; cdr3_aa: CASTSGLFYGYTF; cdr3_nt: TGTGCCAGCACCTCGGGTCTTTTCTATGGCTACACCTTC
d_call: TRBD2; v_call: TRBV7-6; clone_size: NA; j_call: TRBJ2-7; cdr3_aa: CASSPGLQYEQYF; cdr3_nt: TGTGCCAGCAGCCCGGGACTACAGTACGAGCAGTACTTC
d_call: NA; v_call: TRBV11-3; clone_size: NA; j_call: TRBJ1-6; cdr3_aa: CASSFGGRVAPLHF; cdr3_nt: TGTGCCAGCAGCTTTGGCGGGAGAGTGGCACCCCTCCACTTT
d_call: NA; v_call: TRBV2; clone_size: NA; j_call: TRBJ1-5; cdr3_aa: CASSDSGGGNQPQHF; cdr3_nt: TGTGCCAGCAGTGACTCGGGGGGCGGGAATCAGCCCCAGCATTTT
d_call: NA; v_call: TRBV27; clone_size: NA; j_call: TRBJ2-3; cdr3_aa: CASSFLSSTDTQYF; cdr3_nt: TGTGCCAGCAGTTTCCTGAGTAGCACAGATACGCAGTATTTT
d_call: NA; v_call: TRBV15; clone_size: NA; j_call: TRBJ2-7; cdr3_aa: CATSRDRGAYHEQYF; cdr3_nt: TGTGCCACCAGCAGAGATCGGGGGGCTTACCACGAGCAGTACTTC
d_call: TRBD2; v_call: TRBV30; clone_size: NA; j_call: TRBJ2-4; cdr3_aa: CAWSGGGRNIQYF; cdr3_nt: TGTGCCTGGAGTGGGGGGGGTAGGAACATTCAGTACTTC
d_call: TRBD2; v_call: TRBV5-1; clone_size: NA; j_call: TRBJ2-3; cdr3_aa: CASYSGGQVSTDTQYF; cdr3_nt: TGCGCCAGCTATTCGGGGGGGCAGGTCAGCACAGATACGCAGTATTTT
d_call: NA; v_call: TRBV3-1/TRBV3-2; clone_size: NA; j_call: TRBJ1-3; cdr3_aa: CASSLKSSGNTIYF; cdr3_nt: TGTGCCAGCAGCCTGAAAAGCTCTGGAAACACCATATATTTT
d_call: TRBD2; v_call: TRBV6-5; clone_size: NA; j_call: TRBJ2-3; cdr3_aa: CATSRGGPIVDTQYF; cdr3_nt: TGTGCCACTAGCCGGGGGGGCCCGATTGTAGATACGCAGTATTTT
d_call: TRBD2; v_call: TRBV15; clone_size: once; j_call: TRBJ2-7; cdr3_aa: CATSRVLADYYEQYF; cdr3_nt: TGTGCCACCAGCAGAGTGCTAGCGGACTACTACGAGCAGTACTTC
d_call: TRBD2; v_call: TRBV4-3; clone_size: NA; j_call: TRBJ2-3; cdr3_aa: CASSQEFGLAGGLGTDTQYF; cdr3_nt: TGCGCCAGCAGCCAGGAGTTTGGACTAGCGGGAGGGTTGGGCACAGATACGCAGTATTTT
d_call: NA; v_call: TRBV5-5; clone_size: few; j_call: TRBJ2-7; cdr3_aa: CASSLAPGAAYEQYF; cdr3_nt: TGTGCCAGCAGCTTGGCCCCAGGGGCGGCCTACGAGCAGTACTTC
d_call: NA; v_call: TRBV3-1/TRBV3-2; clone_size: NA; j_call: TRBJ1-2; cdr3_aa: CASSSRRPGLEDGYTF; cdr3_nt: TGTGCCAGCAGCTCAAGGCGCCCAGGGTTAGAGGATGGCTACACCTTC
d_call: NA; v_call: TRBV5-6; clone_size: once; j_call: TRBJ2-7; cdr3_aa: CASPYRDMYEQYF; cdr3_nt: TGTGCCAGCCCCTACAGGGACATGTACGAGCAGTACTTC
d_call: NA; v_call: TRBV24-1; clone_size: NA; j_call: TRBJ1-5; cdr3_aa: CATSERGQNQPQHF; cdr3_nt: TGTGCCACCAGTGAGCGTGGACAGAATCAGCCCCAGCATTTT
d_call: TRBD1; v_call: TRBV12-3/TRBV12-4; clone_size: NA; j_call: TRBJ2-7; cdr3_aa: CASSRDRGSEQYF; cdr3_nt: TGTGCCAGCAGCCGGGACAGGGGCTCCGAGCAGTACTTC
d_call: TRBD2; v_call: TRBV9; clone_size: NA; j_call: TRBJ2-7; cdr3_aa: CASSPFIAGDYEQYF; cdr3_nt: TGTGCCAGCAGCCCTTTTATAGCGGGGGACTACGAGCAGTACTTC
d_call: TRBD2; v_call: TRBV7-6; clone_size: NA; j_call: TRBJ2-1; cdr3_aa: CASSSGLAGKSEQFF; cdr3_nt: TGTGCCAGCAGCTCGGGCCTAGCGGGAAAGTCTGAGCAGTTCTTC
d_call: NA; v_call: TRBV10-1; clone_size: NA; j_call: TRBJ1-1; cdr3_aa: CASGGGREAFF; cdr3_nt: TGCGCCAGCGGAGGGGGTCGTGAAGCTTTCTTT
d_call: TRBD1; v_call: TRBV6-1; clone_size: NA; j_call: TRBJ1-5; cdr3_aa: CASSGQGAISNQPQHF; cdr3_nt: TGTGCCAGCAGTGGACAGGGGGCGATTAGCAATCAGCCCCAGCATTTT
d_call: NA; v_call: TRBV10-3; clone_size: NA; j_call: TRBJ1-1; cdr3_aa: CAISISFMNTEAFF; cdr3_nt: TGTGCCATCAGTATCAGTTTCATGAACACTGAAGCTTTCTTT
d_call: NA; v_call: TRBV3-1/TRBV3-2; clone_size: NA; j_call: TRBJ1-2; cdr3_aa: CASSQGQAQGYGYTF; cdr3_nt: TGTGCCAGCAGCCAAGGACAGGCCCAAGGCTATGGCTACACCTTC
d_call: NA; v_call: TRBV6-2/TRBV6-3; clone_size: once; j_call: TRBJ2-3; cdr3_aa: CASSYQPLAITDTQYF; cdr3_nt: TGTGCCAGCAGTTACCAGCCGCTAGCAATCACAGATACGCAGTATTTT
d_call: NA; v_call: TRBV29-1; clone_size: NA; j_call: TRBJ2-5; cdr3_aa: CSVEELGGNGETQYF; cdr3_nt: TGCAGCGTTGAAGAACTAGGGGGGAACGGAGAGACCCAGTACTTC
d_call: NA; v_call: TRBV6-6; clone_size: NA; j_call: TRBJ2-2; cdr3_aa: CASSSQGGGNTGELFF; cdr3_nt: TGTGCCAGCAGCTCCCAGGGGGGGGGAAACACCGGGGAGCTGTTTTTT
d_call: TRBD2; v_call: TRBV24-1; clone_size: few; j_call: TRBJ2-5; cdr3_aa: CATSESGTSYQETQYF; cdr3_nt: TGTGCCACCAGTGAGTCCGGGACTAGTTACCAAGAGACCCAGTACTTC
d_call: NA; v_call: TRBV7-9; clone_size: few; j_call: TRBJ2-3; cdr3_aa: CASSLALGTRGDTQYF; cdr3_nt: TGTGCCAGCAGCTTAGCCCTTGGAACTCGCGGAGATACGCAGTATTTT
d_call: NA; v_call: TRBV10-2; clone_size: once; j_call: TRBJ1-3; cdr3_aa: CASREGYSGNTIYF; cdr3_nt: TGCGCCAGCAGGGAAGGCTACTCTGGAAACACCATATATTTT
d_call: NA; v_call: TRBV6-5; clone_size: NA; j_call: TRBJ1-1; cdr3_aa: CASSYSGGGGTEAFF; cdr3_nt: TGTGCCAGCAGTTACTCGGGGGGAGGAGGCACTGAAGCTTTCTTT
d_call: TRBD2; v_call: TRBV19; clone_size: NA; j_call: TRBJ2-5; cdr3_aa: CASSMGTSPETQYF; cdr3_nt: TGTGCCAGTAGTATGGGGACTAGTCCTGAGACCCAGTACTTC
d_call: TRBD2; v_call: TRBV4-3; clone_size: NA; j_call: TRBJ2-7; cdr3_aa: CASSQALAGSYEQYF; cdr3_nt: TGCGCCAGCAGCCAGGCTCTAGCGGGGTCCTACGAGCAGTACTTC